Following are 28 T cell receptor beta chains from one sample sequenced in a study of OX40 agonist ivuxolimab in advanced cancers. The repertoire was sequenced with immunoSEQ multiplex PCR; TCRdb's copy has only in-frame clones and lacks some. The sample holds tens of thousands of clones, over 90% seen once. Sequenced here: CD4+ or CD8+ T cells sorted from blood, sampled in a trial of the OX40 agonist ivuxolimab. The receptors originated from an adult with an advanced solid tumor such as melanoma, head and neck, liver or kidney cancer.

The rearrangement links TRBV5-6 to TRBJ2-7, with a weak D call TRBD2 (5 bases). Germline CDR1 SGHDT, CDR2 YYEEEE. Deletions cut 2 bases from V and 5 bases from J, with 23 bases between. This CDR3 comprises 17 residues. The CDR3 nucleotides are TGTGCCAGCAGCTTCACACCCCAGGAGTCGGGATTCCACGAGCAGTACTTC. Protein product: CASSFTPQESGFHEQYF.

This clone was observed once. Written as DNA, the CDR3 is TGTGCCAGCAGCTTAGGTGGTGATCGCGAGCAGTACTTC. Translated, it gives CASSLGGDREQYF. V usage is TRBV7-2 and J usage is TRBJ2-7; D gene ambiguous. CDR1 is SGHTA, CDR2 FQGNSA, per germline. Trimming took 1 base from V and 6 from J, leaving 10 bases between them. This CDR3 is 13 amino acids long.

This chain links TRBV9 with TRBJ2-6, with a tentative D call TRBD1 (6 bases). There are 15 residues in the CDR3. V lost 3 bases and J 2 bases, leaving 9 bases between the germline ends. Germline CDR1 SGDLS, CDR2 YYNGEE. This CDR3 is CASSEWDTGANVLTF. DNA for the CDR3: TGTGCCAGCAGCGAGTGGGACACTGGGGCCAACGTCCTGACTTTC.

This sequence joins TRBV7-2 and TRBJ2-7; D is possibly TRBD1 (6 bases). The CDR3 is 19 residues long. The V and J ends lost 2 bases and 2 bases respectively, with 25 bases between them. Germline-derived CDR1 and CDR2 are SGHTA and FQGNSA. The chain's CDR3 is CASSLPGRGLLLTPYEQYF. The DNA of the CDR3 is TGTGCCAGCAGCTTACCTGGCAGGGGCCTCCTTCTGACCCCCTACGAGCAGTACTTC.

With regard to this clone: One junction end does not reproduce the germline sequence, and a read error may be involved. The chain joins TRBV11-2 to TRBJ1-2; no reliable D call. The germline V gene has CDR1 SGHAT and CDR2 FQNNGV. The CDR3 runs to 13 residues. In DNA form, the CDR3 reads TGTGCCAGCAGCTTAGTACCCGGCCGCCCCTCGAACTTC. Protein product: CASSLVPGRPSNF.

The chain recombines TRBV9 with TRBJ2-7; 7 bases are shared with TRBD2. The V and J ends lost 0 bases and 5 bases, in that order; junction bases with no gene match: 11. Per the germline V gene, CDR1 is SGDLS and CDR2 is YYNGEE. The CDR3 runs 16 residues. CDR3 DNA: TGTGCCAGCAGCGTAGACCCGGGAGGTTCAAGGAACGAGCAGTACTTC. This codes for CASSVDPGGSRNEQYF. Based on the CDR3 plus reference TRBV9 and TRBJ2-7, the full variable domain is DSGVTQTPKHLITATGQRVTLRCSPRSGDLSVYWYQQSLDQGLQFLIQYYNGEERAKGNILERFSAQQFPDLHSELNLSSLELGDSALYFCASSVDPGGSRNEQYFGPGTRLTVT.

This clone is large (0.1 to 1%) by share. The chain links TRBV27 to TRBJ2-1; the match to TRBD2 covers 13 bases. The germline CDR1 and CDR2 sequences are MNHEY and SMNVEV (reference sequence). The V and J ends lost 5 bases and 7 bases, in that order; junction bases with no gene match: 8. This CDR3 is 16 amino acids long. DNA of the CDR3: TGTGCCAGCAGTCCCCTCCGGACTAGCGGGAGTAATGAGCAGTTCTTC. Translating gives CASSPLRTSGSNEQFF.

The rearrangement links TRBV28 to TRBJ1-3, with D possibly being TRBD1 (5 bases). V lost 8 bases to trimming and J lost 0 bases, with 14 bases between them. This CDR3 is built from 15 residues. Germline V gene sequence: CDR1 MDHEN, CDR2 SYDVKM. The CDR3 region has the DNA TGTGCCAGCCGGGAGGGGCCTAGCTCTGGAAACACCATATATTTT. Amino acid sequence: CASREGPSSGNTIYF.

V usage is TRBV7-9 and J usage is TRBJ2-2, with 12 bases identical to TRBD2. CDR1 and CDR2 (germline): SEHNR, FQNEAQ (reference sequence). The V gene end was trimmed by 5 bases and the J gene end by 6 bases; junction bases not matched to a gene: 16. The CDR3 sequence is 19 residues long. The DNA of the CDR3 is TGTGCCAGCAGCCATACTAGCGGGAGGCCTAACAAAAGAGCCGGGGAGCTGTTTTTT. It yields the protein CASSHTSGRPNKRAGELFF.

The rearrangement uses TRBV19 and TRBJ1-6; weak D call: TRBD1 (5 bases). Germline-derived CDR1 and CDR2 are LNHDA and SQIVND (reference sequence). Trimming stripped 5 bases from V and 16 bases from J, with 24 bases between. The CDR3 runs 15 residues. The CDR3 reads CASSLSPGLQETLHF. The CDR3, as DNA: TGTGCCAGTAGTTTAAGCCCGGGACTCCAAGAGACGCTCCACTTT.

The chain is built from TRBV27 and TRBJ2-4; a possible D gene is TRBD2 (6 bases). Germline CDR1 reads MNHEY; CDR2 reads SMNVEV (reference sequence). Trimming pared 3 bases from V and 8 bases from J, leaving 11 bases between. The CDR3 is made up of 13 amino acids. CDR3 bases: TGTGCCAGCAGTTTGAGAGGGGAGGACATTCAGTACTTC. This codes for CASSLRGEDIQYF.

J is TRBJ2-1 and V is TRBV29-1; tentative D call: TRBD1 (6 bases). The CDR3 is 14 amino acids. CDR1 SQVTM and CDR2 ANQGSEA come from the germline V gene. The V end lost 2 bases, the J end lost 4 bases, and 12 bases lay between the germline ends. CDR3 in DNA: TGCAGCGTTGAATTGGCAGGGGAGTACAATGAGCAGTTCTTC. It specifies CSVELAGEYNEQFF.

The chain recombines TRBV7-9 with TRBJ2-2, with D possibly being TRBD1 (7 bases). Germline V gene data show CDR1 as SEHNR and CDR2 as FQNEAQ (reference sequence). The CDR3 has 16 amino acids. Between the trimmed V and J ends, which lost 5 bases and 4 bases, there was a span of 17 bases. CDR3 in amino acids: CASSGSQGGGTGELFF. As DNA, the CDR3 is TGTGCCAGCAGCGGATCTCAGGGGGGCGGCACCGGGGAGCTGTTTTTT.

This clone came up once. The chain links TRBV15 to TRBJ2-2; 8 bases map to TRBD1. Germline assignment: CDR1 LNHNV and CDR2 YYDKDF (reference sequence). The junction had 8 bases not matched to a gene; V was cut back by 1 base and J by 4 bases. This CDR3 spans 17 amino acids. The CDR3 DNA is TGTGCCACCAGCAGAGCAACAGGGGGTCGAAGCACCGGGGAGCTGTTTTTT. Its protein product is CATSRATGGRSTGELFF.

The chain carries TRBV6-5 and TRBJ1-2; maybe TRBD1 (5 bases). The CDR3 covers 13 residues. V lost 4 bases and J lost 8, with 14 bases in between. The germline CDR1 and CDR2 sequences are MNHEY and SVGAGI. The CDR3, as DNA: TGTGCCAGCAGTTCCTCCGGGACTTTAGGCTACACCTTC. This gives the protein CASSSSGTLGYTF.

This clone occurred a few times. The rearrangement joins TRBV4-1 to TRBJ1-2; weak D call: TRBD1 (6 bases). CDR3 size: 16 residues. Germline CDR1 reads MGHRA; CDR2 reads YSYEKL. V dropped 3 bases and J dropped 2 bases, with 16 bases sitting between them. The CDR3 loop reads CASSQVNRASNYGYTF. For the CDR3, the DNA is TGCGCCAGCAGCCAGGTGAACAGGGCCTCAAACTATGGCTACACCTTC.

The V call is TRBV12-5, the J call TRBJ1-6, with D perhaps TRBD1 (6 bases). V gave up 8 bases and J gave up 16 bases, with 18 bases separating them. The CDR3 totals 12 residues. Germline V CDR1 and CDR2: LGHNT, FRNRAP. DNA for the CDR3: TGTGCTAGTTTGGATCAGGGGCTTCAACTCCACTTT. The encoded protein is CASLDQGLQLHF.

In its sample, this clone was seen once. The rearrangement links TRBV5-1 to TRBJ2-1, with D possibly matching TRBD1 (5 bases). Germline V lookup: CDR1 SGHRS, CDR2 YFSETQ. The CDR3 covers 16 residues. Between the trimmed V and J ends, which lost 1 base and 4 bases, there was a span of 15 bases. CDR3 region: CASSLFRQGLYNEQFF. CDR3 in DNA: TGCGCCAGCAGCTTGTTCCGGCAGGGCCTGTACAATGAGCAGTTCTTC. The variable domain in full, completed from reference TRBV5-1 and TRBJ2-1, reads KAGVTQTPRYLIKTRGQQVTLSCSPISGHRSVSWYQQTPGQGLQFLFEYFSETQRNKGNFPGRFSGRQFSNSRSEMNVSTLELGDSALYLCASSLFRQGLYNEQFFGPGTRLTVL.

This clone is a singleton in its sample. The chain joins TRBV6-5 to TRBJ1-3; 9 nucleotides line up with TRBD1. The CDR3 spans 14 residues. Germline-derived CDR1 and CDR2 are MNHEY and SVGAGI. V lost 7 bases to trimming and J lost 1 base; unmatched junction nucleotides: 2. Here the CDR3 reads CASKDRGSGNTIYF. The CDR3 DNA reads TGTGCCAGCAAAGACAGGGGGTCTGGAAACACCATATATTTT.

J is TRBJ1-2 and V is TRBV19, with no clear D. The CDR3 runs to 13 residues. Germline V gene data show CDR1 as LNHDA and CDR2 as SQIVND (reference sequence). V lost 3 bases and J lost 3, with 8 bases in between. The CDR3 sequence: CASSMVPDYGYTF. The CDR3 DNA is TGTGCCAGTAGTATGGTTCCAGACTATGGCTACACCTTC.

V usage is TRBV5-6 and J usage is TRBJ2-2; D unresolved. V was clipped by 0 bases and J by 3 bases, with 3 bases between them. The CDR3 runs to 13 residues. Per the germline V gene, CDR1 is SGHDT and CDR2 is YYEEEE. The CDR3 loop reads CASSLADTGELFF. The CDR3 DNA follows: TGTGCCAGCAGCTTGGCCGACACCGGGGAGCTGTTTTTT.

The chain couples TRBV19 to TRBJ1-6, with TRBD1 as a possible D gene (5 bases). V was trimmed by 4 bases and J by 10 bases, leaving 14 bases between them. There are 14 residues in the CDR3. Germline V lookup: CDR1 LNHDA, CDR2 SQIVND (reference sequence). CDR3 nucleotide sequence: TGTGCCAGTAGTACGGGGGGGTCCGGATCACCCCTCCACTTT. Residues: CASSTGGSGSPLHF.

This clone was found a few times. The chain carries TRBV7-2 and TRBJ1-2; D remains ambiguous. V lost 9 bases and J 2 bases, leaving 10 bases between the germline ends. The CDR3 sequence is 12 residues long. The germline CDR1 and CDR2 sequences are SGHTA and FQGNSA. In DNA, the CDR3 is TGTGCCAGGGAAGACCGGAACTATGGCTACACCTTC. Protein product: CAREDRNYGYTF. Together with reference TRBV7-2 and TRBJ1-2, the CDR3 gives the full variable domain: GAGVSQSPSNKVTEKGKDVELRCDPISGHTALYWYRQSLGQGLEFLIYFQGNSAPDKSGLPSDRFSAERTGGSVSTLTIQRTQQEDSAVYLCAREDRNYGYTFGSGTRLTVV.

This clone was seen once. The chain combines TRBV4-1 with TRBJ1-5; 7 nucleotides match TRBD1. This CDR3 contains 19 residues. Trimming at V came to 0 bases and at J to 1 base, leaving 12 bases not matched to a gene. CDR1 and CDR2 (germline): MGHRA, YSYEKL. CDR3 amino acids: CASSQEHPTGIGSNQPQHF. In DNA, the CDR3 is TGCGCCAGCAGCCAAGAACACCCGACAGGGATCGGGAGCAATCAGCCCCAGCATTTT.

V and J are TRBV20-1 and TRBJ1-1; D is possibly TRBD1 (5 bases). CDR3 length equals 11 residues. V gave up 0 bases and J gave up 11 bases, with 10 bases separating them. Germline CDR1 is DFQATT and CDR2 is SNEGSKA (reference sequence). The CDR3 loop reads CSARDMGTAFF. CDR3 sequence (DNA): TGCAGTGCTAGAGATATGGGGACGGCTTTCTTT.

CDR3 nucleotides: TGTGCCAGCAGCTTAGACAGGGGGAGGGAGCAGTACTTC. Encoded protein: CASSLDRGREQYF. V usage is TRBV7-8 and J usage is TRBJ2-7; 8 bases line up with TRBD1. The germline gives CDR1 SGHVS, CDR2 FQNEAQ. The ends lost 1 base at V and 7 bases at J; junction bases unmatched: 3. The CDR3 has 13 amino acids. The whole variable domain, filled in from reference TRBV7-8 and TRBJ2-7, reads GAGVSQSPRYKVAKRGQDVALRCDPISGHVSLFWYQQALGQGPEFLTYFQNEAQLDKSGLPSDRFFAERPEGSVSTLKIQRTQQEDSAVYLCASSLDRGREQYFGPGTRLTVT.

CDR3 DNA: TGCGCCAGCAGCTTGTGGGGCCCGTCGACTAGTAGTGAGCAGTTCTTC. Its translation: CASSLWGPSTSSEQFF. The V call is TRBV5-1, the J call TRBJ2-1; possibly TRBD2 for D (6 bases). Trimming left V 1 base short and J 9 bases short, with 20 bases between. Looked up from germline, CDR1 is SGHRS and CDR2 is YFSETQ. The CDR3 length is 16 residues.

J is TRBJ1-1 and V is TRBV6-5, with a tentative D call TRBD1 (5 bases). Germline CDR1 and CDR2: MNHEY and SVGAGI. The ends were cut back, 4 bases at V and 7 bases at J, with 13 bases in the middle. There are 13 residues in the CDR3. CDR3 DNA: TGTGCCAGCAGTTCCGGGACGAACCTTGAAGCTTTCTTT. It is translated as CASSSGTNLEAFF.